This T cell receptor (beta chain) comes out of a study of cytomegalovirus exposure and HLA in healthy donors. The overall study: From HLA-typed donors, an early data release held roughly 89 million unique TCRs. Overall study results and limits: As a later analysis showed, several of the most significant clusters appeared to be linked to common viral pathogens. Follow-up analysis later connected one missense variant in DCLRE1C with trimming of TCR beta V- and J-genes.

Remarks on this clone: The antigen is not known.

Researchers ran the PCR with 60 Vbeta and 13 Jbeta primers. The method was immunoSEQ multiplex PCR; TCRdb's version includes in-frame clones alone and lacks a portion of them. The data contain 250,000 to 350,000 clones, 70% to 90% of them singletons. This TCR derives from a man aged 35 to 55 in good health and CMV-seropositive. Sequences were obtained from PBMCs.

CDR3: CASSPEDRDNEQFF. In DNA form, the CDR3 reads TGTGCCAGCAGTCCGGAGGACAGAGACAATGAGCAGTTCTTC. The chain recombines TRBV27 with TRBJ2-1; D may be TRBD1 (6 bases). The V end lost 5 bases, the J end lost 5 bases, and 13 bases lay between the germline ends. This CDR3 is built from 14 residues. Per the germline V gene, CDR1 is MNHEY and CDR2 is SMNVEV (reference sequence).